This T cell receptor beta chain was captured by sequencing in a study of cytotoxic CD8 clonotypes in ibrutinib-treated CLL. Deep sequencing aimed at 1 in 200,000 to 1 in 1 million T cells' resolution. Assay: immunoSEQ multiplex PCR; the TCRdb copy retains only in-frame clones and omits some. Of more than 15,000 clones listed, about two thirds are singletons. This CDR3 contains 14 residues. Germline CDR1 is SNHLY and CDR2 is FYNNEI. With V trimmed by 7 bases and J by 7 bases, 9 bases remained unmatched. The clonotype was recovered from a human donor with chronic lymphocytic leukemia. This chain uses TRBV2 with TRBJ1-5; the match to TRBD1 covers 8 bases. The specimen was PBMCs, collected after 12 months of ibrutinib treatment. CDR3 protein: CASTGGPDYQPQHF. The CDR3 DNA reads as TGTGCCAGCACAGGGGGCCCTGACTACCAGCCCCAGCATTTT.